A selection of T cell receptor beta chains follows, all from one sample in a study of tumor-infiltrating lymphocytes in primary liver carcinoma. TCRdb processed the multiplex PCR reads anew with MiXCR; each CDR3 protein has one entry. The sample carries about 21,000 distinct CDR3 sequences, approximately 70% recorded once. The sample comprised liver tumor tissue from sampling region 1. These receptors all stem from a man aged 35 to 55 with primary liver carcinoma and hepatitis B virus infection. Both conserved end residues are part of each CDR3. D genes are given only for firm matches. The listing skips clone size in some rows; elsewhere it reads once, few, many or a size class.

medium-sized TRBJ2-7 TRBD1 TRBV6-1 TGTGCCAGCAGAGGGGGACAGGGGAGCTCCTACGAGCAGTACTTC CASRGGQGSSYEQYF
many TRBJ2-3 NA TRBV20-1 TGCAGTGCTAGAGAAAGCGTTCAGGCGCAGTATTTT CSARESVQAQYF
NA TRBJ1-5 TRBD1 TRBV6-2/TRBV6-3 TGTGCCAGCGGGGGGACAGGGGTTGGCAATCAGCCCCAGCTTTTT CASGGTGVGNQPQLF
many TRBJ2-3 TRBD2 TRBV11-2 TGTGCCAGCAGCTTAGATGCTAGCGGGGTTACGCAGTATTTT CASSLDASGVTQYF
NA TRBJ1-1 NA TRBV11-2 TGTGCCAGCAGCCCATCCAGGTGGCTGGTGAATACTGAAGCTTTCTTT CASSPSRWLVNTEAFF
few TRBJ2-7 NA TRBV2 TGTGCCAGCGGCTACCGGAGTTGGTACGAGCAGTACTTC CASGYRSWYEQYF
NA TRBJ1-1 NA TRBV7-9 TGTGACAGCAGCTTGCAAGGAGACACTGAAGCTTTCTTT CDSSLQGDTEAFF
NA TRBJ2-1 TRBD1 TRBV5-5 TGTGCCGGCAGCGCTGGACAGGGTCCCTACCATGAGCAGTTCTTC CAGSAGQGPYHEQFF
once TRBJ2-5 TRBD1 TRBV10-3 TGTGCCATCAGCCCCGACAGGGTCCAAGAGATCCAGTACTTC CAISPDRVQEIQYF
many TRBJ2-7 TRBD1 TRBV11-2 TGTGCCAGCAGCTTATTGGGGACAGGGGAGGGGTACGAGCAGTACTTC CASSLLGTGEGYEQYF
NA TRBJ2-5 NA TRBV11-2 TGTGCTTGCAGCTTAGCGAGGCTAGCCATGGGAAAAAAAGAGACCCAGTACTTC CACSLARLAMGKKETQYF
many TRBJ1-1 NA TRBV29-1 TGCAGCGTTGGTACAGTTGAAGCTTTCTTT CSVGTVEAFF
NA TRBJ2-2 TRBD2 TRBV20-1 TGCAGTGCTAGGACCGGGACTAGCGGTTGGAACACCGGGGAGCTGTTTTTT CSARTGTSGWNTGELFF
few TRBJ1-6 NA TRBV4-3 TGCACCAGCAGCCAAGGTTTTTCCGATTCACCCCTCCACTTT CTSSQGFSDSPLHF
few TRBJ2-1 TRBD2 TRBV6-2/TRBV6-3 TGTGCCAGCAGTCCCTGGGAGAGCGGGAAGGTCAATGAACAGTTCTTC CASSPWESGKVNEQFF
NA TRBJ1-5 NA TRBV11-2 TGTGCCAGCAGCCTAGATAGCGGACAGCACCGGCATTTT CASSLDSGQHRHF
many TRBJ2-7 NA TRBV5-1 TGCGCCAGCAGCATAGGTCTAACCTCCTACGAGCAGTACTTC CASSIGLTSYEQYF
NA TRBJ2-7 NA TRBV7-9 TGTGCCAGCAGCTGGACAAGTTACGAGCAGTACTTC CASSWTSYEQYF
NA TRBJ2-3 NA TRBV5-5 TGTACCAGCAGAGGGACCGGCACATACAAAGATACGCGGTATTTT CTSRGTGTYKDTRYF
NA TRBJ2-1 TRBD1 TRBV5-5 TGTGCCAGCAGCCCTGGACAGGGTTCCTACAATGAGCAGTTC CASSPGQGSYNEQF
NA TRBJ2-7 TRBD2 TRBV4-1 TGCGTCAGCAGCCCTAGCGGGATAGGGACCTCCGAGCACTACTTC CVSSPSGIGTSEHYF
NA TRBJ1-1 NA TRBV11-2 TGTGACAGCAGCCCATCCAGGAGGTTGGTGACCACTGAAGCTTTCTTT CDSSPSRRLVTTEAFF
once TRBJ2-3 TRBD2 TRBV4-3 TGCGCCAGCAGCCACCATCCCGGGACTAGTGGTAGCACAGATATGCGGTATTTT CASSHHPGTSGSTDMRYF
many TRBJ2-5 NA TRBV11-2 TGTGCCAGCAGCTTTATCGGGGGGCGCTCTGGTGAGACCCAGTACTTC CASSFIGGRSGETQYF
NA TRBJ2-1 NA TRBV7-9 TGTGTCAGCAGCTTTCTTAGTGAGCAGTTCTTC CVSSFLSEQFF
NA TRBJ2-3 NA TRBV5-5 TGTACCAGCAGCCCGGTGGGGGAAGGCACAGATACGCAGTATTTT CTSSPVGEGTDTQYF
NA TRBJ2-7 TRBD2 TRBV5-1 TGCGCTAGCAGCTTGGGAGCGGGAGGGCTAAACGAGCAGTACTTC CASSLGAGGLNEQYF